This TCR beta chain was found in a study of cytomegalovirus exposure and HLA in healthy donors. Study-wide results and limits: Exclusion as indistinguishable affected some V segments, including TRBV6-2 and TRBV6-3.

This clone was found a few times. The antigen is not known. The ends lost 0 bases at V and 3 bases at J; junction bases unmatched: 5. Germline-derived CDR1 and CDR2 are SGHNT and YYREEE (reference sequence). The CDR3 has 16 residues. The study ran its PCR with 60 Vbeta and 13 Jbeta primers. TCRdb's table, derived via immunoSEQ multiplex PCR, lists solely in-frame clones and lacks some. The data hold about 120,000 clones, with about 80% observed a single time. Sequencing input: PBMCs. V gene TRBV5-4 combines with J gene TRBJ2-3; 9 bases agree with TRBD2. This TCR came from a man aged 30 to 39 in good health and CMV-seropositive. The CDR3 protein is CASSLARGGETDTQYF. The CDR3 bases are TGTGCCAGCAGCTTGGCCCGCGGGGGGGAAACAGATACGCAGTATTTT.